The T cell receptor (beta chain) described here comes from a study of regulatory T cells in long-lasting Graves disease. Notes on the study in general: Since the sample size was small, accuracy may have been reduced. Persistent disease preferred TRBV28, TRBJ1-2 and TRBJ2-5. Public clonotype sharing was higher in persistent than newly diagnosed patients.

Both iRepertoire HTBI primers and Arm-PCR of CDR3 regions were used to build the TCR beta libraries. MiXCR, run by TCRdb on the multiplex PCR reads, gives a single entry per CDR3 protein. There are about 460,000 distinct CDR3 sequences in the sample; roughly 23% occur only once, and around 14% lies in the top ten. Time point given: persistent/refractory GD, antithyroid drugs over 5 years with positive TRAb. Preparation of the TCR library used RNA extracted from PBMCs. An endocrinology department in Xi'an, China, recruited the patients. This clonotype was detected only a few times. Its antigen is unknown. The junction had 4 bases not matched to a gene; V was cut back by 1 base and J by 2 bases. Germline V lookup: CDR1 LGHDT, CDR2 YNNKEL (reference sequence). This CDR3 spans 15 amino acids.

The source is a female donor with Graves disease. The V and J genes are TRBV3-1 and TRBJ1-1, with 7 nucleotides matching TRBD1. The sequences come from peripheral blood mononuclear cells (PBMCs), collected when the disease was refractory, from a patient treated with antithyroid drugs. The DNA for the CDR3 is TGTGCCAGCAGCCAAGGTGGGGACAGCAACACTGAAGCTTTCTTT. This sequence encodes CASSQGGDSNTEAFF.